This is a list of T cell receptor beta chains from one sample in a study of shared clonotypes between healthy human individuals. The repertoire was sequenced with immunoSEQ multiplex PCR; TCRdb's copy has only in-frame clones and lacks some. The sample has over a million clones; around 75% are singletons. The sample comprised memory CD4+ T cells sorted from blood. These receptor sequences come from a man aged 18 to 35 in good health. Both conserved end residues are trimmed from each CDR3. D genes are given only for firm matches.

j_call | d_call | v_call | cdr3_aa
TRBJ1-2 | NA | TRBV4-1 | ASSQAPGPYGYT
TRBJ2-7 | NA | TRBV5-4 | ASSLGGSFGEQY
TRBJ1-1 | NA | TRBV2 | ASSVTGNTEAF
TRBJ2-7 | TRBD1 | TRBV19 | ASSHPTGAEQY
TRBJ1-1 | NA | TRBV28 | ASSLRSEAF
TRBJ1-6 | TRBD1 | TRBV6-5 | ASSNPRDRKAPLH
TRBJ2-2 | TRBD2 | TRBV9 | ASSVGLAAPGELF
TRBJ1-1 | TRBD1 | TRBV28 | ASGYRGLTEAF
TRBJ1-2 | NA | TRBV30 | AWSPTLFGYT
TRBJ1-2 | NA | TRBV2 | ASSESGNYGYT
TRBJ2-5 | NA | TRBV19 | ASSENLRETQY
TRBJ1-2 | NA | TRBV2 | ASREDSNYGYT
TRBJ1-5 | NA | TRBV6-1 | ASSEIVQPQH
TRBJ1-2 | NA | TRBV5-1 | ASSLGQPQGYT
TRBJ2-7 | TRBD2 | TRBV5-1 | ASSWAGVGNYEQY
TRBJ1-4 | NA | TRBV30 | AWSPSRVWDEKLF
TRBJ2-3 | TRBD2 | TRBV9 | ASSGLGGALGTDTQY
TRBJ2-6 | NA | TRBV9 | ASSPHLGANVLT
TRBJ2-3 | NA | TRBV9 | ASSVVTDTQY
TRBJ1-1 | TRBD1 | TRBV10-2 | ASRQGVKSTEAF
TRBJ1-2 | NA | TRBV20-1 | SASGYYGYT
TRBJ2-1 | TRBD1 | TRBV7-3 | ASSLGTGYDEQF
TRBJ1-5 | NA | TRBV2 | ASSEEGSYSNQPQH
TRBJ1-5 | TRBD1 | TRBV19 | ASSPTGGRGNQPQH